The 21 T cell receptor beta chains given below trace back to one sample, sequenced in a study of Ad26.COV2.S vaccination and SARS-CoV-2 variants. TCRdb keeps only in-frame clones here, not all; method: immunoSEQ multiplex PCR. Among 85,000 to 95,000 clones, approximately 77% were seen once, and the ten largest hold 16%. Here the sequenced sample was peripheral blood, taken after recovery from COVID-19. The receptors were gathered from a human donor who had recovered from COVID-19.

The chain couples TRBV7-9 to TRBJ1-6; tentatively, D is TRBD1 (5 bases). V gave up 2 bases and J gave up 0 bases, with 14 bases separating them. The germline gives CDR1 SEHNR, CDR2 FQNEAQ (reference sequence). CDR3 length: 18 residues. The CDR3 reads CASSLKRAGNSYNSPLHF. Here the CDR3 DNA reads TGTGCCAGCAGCTTAAAGCGGGCAGGGAACTCCTATAATTCACCCCTCCACTTT.

The genes are TRBV7-2 and TRBJ2-5, with unresolved D. The CDR3 is made up of 15 amino acids. Germline lookup yields CDR1 SGHTA and CDR2 FQGNSA. Trimming shortened V by 2 bases and J by 1 base, and 11 bases separated the two germline ends. The DNA for the CDR3 is TGTGCCAGCAGCTTATTCAGATCTACCCAAGAGACCCAGTACTTC. It translates to CASSLFRSTQETQYF. The whole variable domain, filled in from reference TRBV7-2 and TRBJ2-5, reads GAGVSQSPSNKVTEKGKDVELRCDPISGHTALYWYRQSLGQGLEFLIYFQGNSAPDKSGLPSDRFSAERTGGSVSTLTIQRTQQEDSAVYLCASSLFRSTQETQYFGPGTRLLVL.

This sequence joins TRBV2 and TRBJ2-7, with D possibly matching TRBD1 (6 bases). This CDR3 has 14 amino acids. Trimming removed 2 bases at V and 5 bases at J, with 13 bases between. Germline assignment: CDR1 SNHLY and CDR2 FYNNEI. The CDR3 nucleotides are TGTGCCAGCAGTGAATTCCAGGGGTCCCACGAGCAGTACTTC. Translation: CASSEFQGSHEQYF.

The rearrangement joins TRBV3-1 (or the pseudogene TRBV3-2) to TRBJ1-1, with TRBD1 as a possible D gene (5 bases). Trimming took 2 bases from V and 2 from J, leaving 9 bases between them. Per the germline V gene, CDR1 is LGHDT and CDR2 is YNNKEL (reference sequence). The CDR3 runs 14 residues. Here the CDR3 DNA reads TGTGCCAGCAGCCAACCGGGACCCAACACTGAAGCTTTCTTT. This codes for CASSQPGPNTEAFF.

The V call is TRBV18, the J call TRBJ2-1; D call uncertain. This CDR3 contains 14 residues. CDR1 and CDR2 (germline): KGHSH, LQKENI. V was clipped by 6 bases and J by 5 bases, with 14 bases between them. Written as DNA, the CDR3 is TGTGCCAGCTCCAATACTGCAGATAACAATGAGCAGTTCTTC. Translating it yields CASSNTADNNEQFF.

This chain links TRBV27 with TRBJ2-3; possibly TRBD2 for D (5 bases). The CDR3 runs 17 residues. Germline V lookup: CDR1 MNHEY, CDR2 SMNVEV (reference sequence). Trimming removed 4 bases at V and 3 bases at J, with 20 bases between. The CDR3 DNA reads as TGTGCCAGCAGTTCCCCCGGTGGAGGCGGCTGGACAGATACGCAGTATTTT. Amino acid sequence: CASSSPGGGGWTDTQYF.

V is TRBV27 and J is TRBJ1-2; 9 nucleotides agree with TRBD1. V gave up 7 bases and J gave up 8 bases; unmatched junction bases: 14. This CDR3 spans 15 amino acids. The V gene's germline CDR1 is MNHEY and CDR2 SMNVEV (reference sequence). The CDR3, as DNA: TGTGCCAGCATCCCCTCCGGGGGACAGGGATACGGCTACACCTTC. Protein product: CASIPSGGQGYGYTF.

The rearrangement joins TRBV3-1 (or the pseudogene TRBV3-2) to TRBJ1-4, with 9 positions matching TRBD1. J lost 8 bases, V lost 4 bases, and 5 bases had no gene match. The CDR3 runs to 14 residues. The germline V gene encodes CDR1 LGHDT and CDR2 YNNKEL (reference sequence). The CDR3 DNA follows: TGTGCCAGCAGCCCGACAGGGGGTCGAGAAAAACTGTTTTTT. Residues: CASSPTGGREKLFF.

The chain joins TRBV6-5 to TRBJ2-5; D uncertain. V was shortened by 4 bases and J by 5 bases, with 14 bases between the two germline ends. The germline V gene has CDR1 MNHEY and CDR2 SVGAGI. This CDR3 comprises 14 residues. The CDR3 protein is CASSSRPRRETQYF. The CDR3 bases are TGTGCCAGCAGTTCCCGGCCTAGGCGGGAGACCCAGTACTTC.

This sequence joins TRBV24-1 and TRBJ1-4; 9 positions agree with TRBD1. From germline, CDR1 is KGHDR and CDR2 SFDVKD. The CDR3 has 15 amino acids. The J segment lost 8 bases and the V segment lost 4 bases, leaving 7 bases of the junction unmatched. In DNA, the CDR3 is TGTGCCACCAGTGACCGGACAGGGGACGGGGAAAAACTGTTTTTT. Translated, it gives CATSDRTGDGEKLFF.

This sequence joins TRBV4-1 and TRBJ1-4; TRBD1 agrees at 7 bases. The CDR3 runs 15 residues. In germline, CDR1 is MGHRA, CDR2 YSYEKL. V shed 1 base and J 7 bases; nucleotides not matched to a gene: 6. The DNA of the CDR3 is TGCGCCAGCAGCCAAGGACAGGGTTTTAGTGAAAAACTGTTTTTT. Translation gives CASSQGQGFSEKLFF.

The CDR3 DNA reads TGCAGCGCCGCTTCCCCGACAGGGGGAAACTCTGGGGCCAACGTCCTGACTTTC. The encoded protein is CSAASPTGGNSGANVLTF. The V call is TRBV29-1, the J call TRBJ2-6; 9 positions agree with TRBD1. Germline CDR1 and CDR2: SQVTM and ANQGSEA. V gave up 7 bases and J gave up 0 bases; unmatched junction bases: 13. The length of the CDR3 is 18 residues.

The rearrangement links TRBV10-3 to TRBJ2-2; 8 bases match TRBD1. Losses at the gene ends were 6 bases for V and 13 bases for J; bases not matched to a gene: 10. This CDR3 spans 13 amino acids. Germline V gene sequence: CDR1 ENHRY, CDR2 SYGVKD. The DNA of the CDR3 is TGTGCCATCAGCGAAAAAGACAGGGGCGTGCTGTTTTTT. Its protein is CAISEKDRGVLFF.

The CDR3 loop is CASSPPLTTKPYEQYF. CDR3 nucleotide sequence: TGTGCCAGCTCACCACCCCTTACTACCAAACCATACGAGCAGTACTTC. The J gene is TRBJ2-7, the V gene TRBV18, with no clear D. The V end was cut by 0 bases, the J end by 4 bases, with 16 bases between. CDR3 length: 16 amino acids. In germline, CDR1 is KGHSH, CDR2 LQKENI.

The chain links TRBV7-9 to TRBJ1-4; D gene uncertain. CDR1 and CDR2 from the germline V gene are SEHNR and FQNEAQ (reference sequence). Between the trimmed V and J ends, which lost 0 bases and 0 bases, there was a span of 11 bases. The CDR3 runs 17 residues. CDR3 bases: TGTGCCAGCAGCTTAGCGGTCAGTACAGCAACTAATGAAAAACTGTTTTTT. This encodes CASSLAVSTATNEKLFF.

The chain recombines TRBV7-9 with TRBJ1-5, with no clear D. The CDR3 sequence is 15 residues long. Germline V gene lookup returns CDR1 SEHNR and CDR2 FQNEAQ (reference sequence). The V and J ends lost 2 bases and 1 base respectively, with 9 bases between them. CDR3: CASSLHGDSNQPQHF. CDR3 bases: TGTGCCAGCAGCTTACACGGCGACAGCAATCAGCCCCAGCATTTT.

The rearrangement joins TRBV7-2 to TRBJ1-1; D unclear. V shed 3 bases and J shed 1 base, with 6 bases lying between them. Germline CDR1 SGHTA, CDR2 FQGNSA. The length of the CDR3 is 13 residues. The CDR3 loop reads CASSFAWNTEAFF. The CDR3 coding sequence is TGTGCCAGCAGCTTCGCCTGGAACACTGAAGCTTTCTTT.

V gene TRBV12-3 or TRBV12-4 combines with J gene TRBJ2-2; no reliable D call. The length of the CDR3 is 13 residues. Trimming removed 2 bases from V and 4 bases from J, with 5 bases in between. The CDR3 DNA sequence: TGTGCCAGCAGTTTAATGAGCACCGGGGAGCTGTTTTTT. Translation gives CASSLMSTGELFF.

This clone showed up just once. This rearrangement joins TRBV10-2 to TRBJ2-2; D gene ambiguous. Trimming removed 3 bases from V and 7 bases from J, with 12 bases in between. The V gene's germline CDR1 is WSHSY and CDR2 SAAADI. CDR3 length: 14 residues. The CDR3 nucleotides are TGCGCCAGCAGTGAATTGGCCACGCACGGGGAGCTGTTTTTT. Amino acid sequence: CASSELATHGELFF.

In its sample, this clone was seen a few times. The chain joins TRBV10-2 to TRBJ1-1; D is undetermined. Germline CDR1 is WSHSY and CDR2 is SAAADI. V gave up 3 bases and J gave up 1 base, with 9 bases separating them. CDR3 size: 14 residues. The CDR3 loop reads CASSDTLANTEAFF. The CDR3 nucleotides read TGCGCCAGCAGTGATACGTTAGCGAACACTGAAGCTTTCTTT.

This chain uses TRBV5-1 with TRBJ2-4, with TRBD2 as a possible D gene (6 bases). V dropped 2 bases and J dropped 1 base, with 16 bases sitting between them. Germline assignment: CDR1 SGHRS and CDR2 YFSETQ. The CDR3 runs 17 residues. The CDR3 protein is CASSFNGGSGAKNIQYF. As DNA, the CDR3 is TGCGCCAGCAGCTTCAATGGGGGGTCCGGGGCCAAAAACATTCAGTACTTC.